A single sample is the source of the 16 T cell receptor beta chains below, sequenced in a study of tumor-infiltrating lymphocytes in primary liver carcinoma. Making TCR beta cDNA involved roughly 500 ng total RNA and a constant-region primer. For TCR beta, libraries were produced by three nested multiplex PCR rounds using slightly modified ARM-PCR. Primers for the first two PCR rounds were TRBV1-TRBV30 forward primers and a C-beta reverse primer (about 9 cycles per round). TCRdb reprocessed the multiplex PCR reads via MiXCR and lists one record per CDR3 protein. The sample gives 60,000 or so distinct CDR3 sequences, 55% to 75% of which show up once; approximately 54% is in the top ten. Between 20 and 30 mg of unsorted bulk tissue served as the source from which RNA and DNA were co-extracted. Input material: liver tumor tissue from sampling region 2. As for subset: tumor region T2, inferior pole. The receptors here all came from a man aged 35-49 years with primary liver carcinoma and hepatitis B virus infection.

This clonotype was seen a single time. One end of the junction does not line up with germline, which may come from a read error. CDR3 loop: CASGKTPGGTIEKLSF. The CDR3 DNA is TGTGCCAGCGGCAAGACTCCGGGAGGAACAATTGAAAAACTGTCTTTT. V is TRBV11-2 and J is TRBJ1-4; D is unclear. Per germline, CDR1 SGHAT and CDR2 FQNNGV. This CDR3 has 16 amino acids.

This chain joins TRBV29-1 and TRBJ2-7; TRBD1 or TRBD2 may be the D gene (5 bases each). V was pared by 7 bases and J by 6 bases, with 28 bases between. Germline CDR1 is SQVTM and CDR2 is ANQGSEA. The CDR3 is 16 residues long. The CDR3 loop is CSATTSGTDTPCEQYF. The CDR3 nucleotides read TGCAGCGCCACGACATCTGGGACCGACACTCCCTGCGAGCAGTACTTC.

In this sample, this clonotype turned up many times. V is TRBV30 and J is TRBJ2-2; D unclear. Trimming removed 7 bases from V and 8 bases from J, with 11 bases in between. The CDR3 covers 11 residues. CDR1 and CDR2 (germline): GTSNPN, SVGIG (reference sequence). This CDR3 reads CASDPRGELFF. CDR3 nucleotides: TGTGCCTCGGACCCCAGAGGGGAGCTGTTTTTT.

CDR3 in amino acids: CSVARGTEQFF. CDR3 nucleotide sequence: TGCAGTGTCGCCAGGGGTACTGAGCAGTTCTTC. The chain recombines TRBV20-1 with TRBJ2-1, with a possible D match to TRBD1 (6 bases). Trimming cost V 7 bases and J 9 bases, with 13 bases left between them. The CDR3 sequence is 11 residues long. Per the germline V gene, CDR1 is DFQATT and CDR2 is SNEGSKA (reference sequence).

About this clonotype itself: A much larger clone sits a single nucleotide away, making a read error possible. The rearrangement uses TRBV5-1 and TRBJ2-3; D assignment may be TRBD1 or TRBD2 (5 bases each). The CDR3 length is 16 residues. Looked up from germline, CDR1 is SGHRS and CDR2 is YFSETQ. The CDR3 region is CASSLIGGRRTDTQYF. The CDR3 nucleotides read TGCGCCAGCAGCTTGATTGGGGGTCGGCGCACGGATACGCAGTATTTT.

Many counts were recorded for this clonotype. One end of the junction does not line up with germline, which may come from a read error. This sequence joins TRBV28 and TRBJ2-4; D is unclear. The CDR3 extends over 15 amino acids. Germline values: CDR1 MDHEN, CDR2 SYDVKM. The CDR3 loop reads CASSPPGLARNIQYF. CDR3 in DNA: TGTGCCAGCAGCCCTCCCGGGTTGGCCAGAAACATTCAGTACTTC.

This clonotype was recorded at least ten times. The V call is TRBV4-2, the J call TRBJ2-7; no clear D. Deletions cut 0 bases from V and 6 bases from J, with 15 bases between. Germline V gives CDR1 LGHNA, CDR2 YNFKEQ. CDR3 size: 15 residues. Here the CDR3 DNA reads TGTGCCAGCAGCCAAGATAGGCTAGTAAGTACCGAGCAGTACTTC. Protein: CASSQDRLVSTEQYF.

Concerning this clonotype itself: A clone one base away is much larger, so this may be a read error. The chain combines TRBV29-1 with TRBJ2-1; 12 bases map to TRBD2. This CDR3 region has 14 residues. Germline assignment: CDR1 SQVTM and CDR2 ANQGSEA. J lost 3 bases, V lost 4 bases, and 1 base had no gene match. CDR3 nucleotides: TGCAGCGTTGGGACTAGCGGGATCTACAATGAGCAGTTCTTC. It translates to CSVGTSGIYNEQFF.

To note about this clonotype: One end of the junction varies from germline; a read error may be responsible. The genes are TRBV29-1 and TRBJ2-2; 7 nucleotides agree with TRBD1. CDR1 is SQVTM and CDR2 is ANQGSEA in the germline V gene. The CDR3 sequence is 18 residues long. DNA of the CDR3: TGCAGCGTTTCCTATTCCGACAGGGTGAGAGTGAACACTGGGGAGCTGTTTTTT. Protein: CSVSYSDRVRVNTGELFF.

Turning to this clonotype: The conserved final phenylalanine or tryptophan is absent from the CDR3, which likely points to a read error. Because the CDR3's place on the DNA is in doubt, the DNA is left out and the CDR3 is given as listed by TCRdb. CDR3 loop: CASSYLGEQYS. V gene TRBV6-5 combines with J gene TRBJ2-7. Per germline, CDR1 MNHEY and CDR2 SVGAGI. The CDR3 totals 11 residues, both ends included.

The rearrangement joins TRBV28 to TRBJ2-7; no reliable D call. Per germline, CDR1 MDHEN and CDR2 SYDVKM. The V end lost 5 bases, the J end lost 4 bases, and 18 bases lay between the germline ends. This CDR3 spans 15 amino acids. The CDR3 DNA sequence: TGTGCCAGCAGTAGGGCCGCCTTTGGGGAATACGAGCAGTACTTC. It specifies CASSRAAFGEYEQYF. The variable domain in full, with the rest retrieved from reference TRBV28 and TRBJ2-7, is DVKVTQSSRYLVKRTGEKVFLECVQDMDHENMFWYRQDPGLGLRLIYFSYDVKMKEKGDIPEGYSVSREKKERFSLILESASTNQTSMYLCASSRAAFGEYEQYFGPGTRLTVT.

The chain joins TRBV28 to TRBJ2-3; D is unresolved. The V end lost 6 bases, the J end lost 0 bases, and 19 bases lay between the germline ends. Germline V gives CDR1 MDHEN, CDR2 SYDVKM. The CDR3 is 17 amino acids. CDR3 sequence reads: CASSPLGIGPSTDTQYF. The CDR3 DNA reads as TGTGCCAGCAGCCCCCTAGGGATAGGCCCTAGCACAGATACGCAGTATTTT.

In regard to this clonotype: The junction shows a germline mismatch at one end, possibly a read error. V and J are TRBV12-3 or TRBV12-4 and TRBJ1-6; 8 positions match TRBD1. The CDR3 is 15 residues long. CDR3 in amino acids: CASSRDRRLGSPLHF. CDR3 in DNA: TGTGCCAGCAGCCGGGACAGGAGACTAGGGTCACCACTCCACTTT.

This clonotype was recorded once. This chain uses TRBV29-1 with TRBJ2-3; 10 bases agree with TRBD2. CDR1 is SQVTM and CDR2 is ANQGSEA in the germline V gene. After removal of 8 bases from V and 5 bases from J, the junction contained 10 bases not matched to a gene. The CDR3 loop spans 14 amino acids. The CDR3 nucleotides are TGCAGCAGCCTAAGCGGGAGGGGAAGAGATACGCAGTATTTT. Translation gives CSSLSGRGRDTQYF.

Details on this clonotype: A much larger clone sits a single nucleotide away, making a read error possible. This chain joins TRBV30 and TRBJ2-3; D gene unclear. Germline V gives CDR1 GTSNPN, CDR2 SVGIG (reference sequence). This CDR3 spans 11 amino acids. Trimming cost V 5 bases and J 3 bases, with 6 bases left between them. The CDR3 bases are TGTGCCTGGGAACAGACAGATACGCAGTATTTT. It specifies CAWEQTDTQYF. Looking up the rest from reference TRBV30 and TRBJ2-3 gives the full variable domain: SQTIHQWPATLVQPVGSPLSLECTVEGTSNPNLYWYRQAAGRGLQLLFYSVGIGQISSEVPQNLSASRPQDRQFILSSKKLLLSDSGFYLCAWEQTDTQYFGPGTRLTVL.

V gene TRBV29-1 combines with J gene TRBJ1-2; perhaps TRBD1 as D (5 bases). CDR1 and CDR2 from the germline V gene are SQVTM and ANQGSEA. V was clipped by 6 bases and J by 3 bases, with 17 bases between them. This CDR3 has 14 amino acids. CDR3 nucleotide sequence: TGCAGCGTGTGGGACCCGGACCATGACTATGGCTACACCTTC. This codes for CSVWDPDHDYGYTF.